A single sample gave rise to the 10 T cell receptor beta chains below, sequenced in a study of OX40 agonist ivuxolimab in advanced cancers. TCRdb's copy holds only in-frame clones and misses some; the assay was immunoSEQ multiplex PCR. The table lists about 68,000 clones, around 93% of them singletons. The sequences come from CD4+ or CD8+ T cells sorted from blood, collected in a trial of the OX40 agonist ivuxolimab. These receptors all stem from an adult with an advanced solid tumor such as melanoma, head and neck, liver or kidney cancer.

V is TRBV5-1 and J is TRBJ2-3; 8 nucleotides agree with TRBD2. The junction had 1 base not matched to a gene; V was cut back by 1 base and J by 0 bases. Germline V CDR1 and CDR2: SGHRS, YFSETQ. The CDR3 is 15 residues long. CDR3 nucleotides: TGCGCCAGCAGCTTGCCTAGCGGGAGCACAGATACGCAGTATTTT. Protein: CASSLPSGSTDTQYF.

This chain connects TRBV6-6 to TRBJ1-2; TRBD1 might be the D (5 bases). V lost 4 bases, J lost 2 bases, and 8 bases lay in between. The CDR3 totals 13 residues. Germline V gene sequence: CDR1 MNHNY, CDR2 SVGAGI (reference sequence). The CDR3 DNA sequence: TGTGCCAGCAGTTTGGACACAAACTATGGCTACACCTTC. Translation gives CASSLDTNYGYTF.

V gene TRBV6-1 combines with J gene TRBJ2-1; TRBD2 might be the D (5 bases). Germline lookup yields CDR1 MNHNS and CDR2 SASEGT. The CDR3 loop spans 15 amino acids. Trimming removed 2 bases from V and 7 bases from J, with 15 bases in between. CDR3 bases: TGTGCCAGCAGTGAATCAGGCCTAGCCGGTAATGAGCAGTTCTTC. This gives the protein CASSESGLAGNEQFF.

The chain couples TRBV19 to TRBJ2-1; D perhaps matches TRBD1 (6 bases). The V gene lost 7 bases and the J gene lost 1 base, with 14 bases spanning the gap. CDR1 and CDR2 from the germline V gene are LNHDA and SQIVND (reference sequence). The CDR3 contains 15 residues. The CDR3 region is CASTPDRTSYNEQFF. The CDR3 bases are TGTGCCAGTACCCCCGACAGGACGTCCTACAATGAGCAGTTCTTC. Drawing the rest from reference TRBV19 and TRBJ2-1, the complete variable domain is DGGITQSPKYLFRKEGQNVTLSCEQNLNHDAMYWYRQDPGQGLRLIYYSQIVNDFQKGDIAEGYSVSREKKESFPLTVTSAQKNPTAFYLCASTPDRTSYNEQFFGPGTRLTVL.

This clone occurred once. The V call is TRBV19, the J call TRBJ2-7, with 7 nucleotides matching TRBD1. V lost 5 bases and J lost 3; bases outside the gene matches: 10. The CDR3 spans 15 residues. CDR1 is LNHDA and CDR2 is SQIVND in the germline V gene (reference sequence). CDR3 sequence: CASSAARRDSYEQYF. CDR3 in DNA: TGTGCCAGTAGTGCCGCCCGAAGGGACAGCTACGAGCAGTACTTC.

This chain links TRBV27 with TRBJ2-7; D is ambiguous. Germline assignment: CDR1 MNHEY and CDR2 SMNVEV (reference sequence). The CDR3 spans 13 residues. V dropped 2 bases and J dropped 6 bases, with 11 bases sitting between them. CDR3 region: CASSLIGPGEQYF. Here the CDR3 DNA reads TGTGCCAGCAGTTTAATCGGTCCCGGCGAGCAGTACTTC.

The CDR3 protein is CASSLRDGIQYF. In DNA, the CDR3 is TGTGCCAGCAGCCTCAGGGACGGCATTCAGTACTTC. This chain uses TRBV7-9 with TRBJ2-4; D is possibly TRBD1 or TRBD2 (5 bases each). CDR3 length: 12 amino acids. Germline V gene lookup returns CDR1 SEHNR and CDR2 FQNEAQ (reference sequence). Deletions cut 5 bases from V and 9 bases from J, with 11 bases between.

The chain links TRBV27 to TRBJ2-3; 15 bases line up with TRBD2. This CDR3 has 16 amino acids. The V gene's germline CDR1 is MNHEY and CDR2 SMNVEV (reference sequence). V was clipped by 5 bases and J by 3 bases; unmatched bases: 3. The DNA for the CDR3 is TGTGCCAGCAGTAAAGGGACTAGCGGGAGGACAGATACGCAGTATTTT. Translated, it gives CASSKGTSGRTDTQYF.

The count of this clone is one. The rearrangement links TRBV28 to TRBJ2-5; no clear D gene. Germline loops: CDR1 MDHEN, CDR2 SYDVKM. V was clipped by 6 bases and J by 4 bases, with 12 bases between them. The length of the CDR3 is 13 residues. The CDR3 is CASRLDPRETQYF. Here the CDR3 DNA reads TGTGCCAGCAGGTTGGATCCGAGAGAGACCCAGTACTTC.

The CDR3 bases are TGTGCCAGTAGTTTCGACAGGGAACGCAATCAGCCCCAGCATTTT. Translating it yields CASSFDRERNQPQHF. This chain connects TRBV19 to TRBJ1-5; 7 bases align to TRBD1. This CDR3 region has 15 residues. The germline V gene encodes CDR1 LNHDA and CDR2 SQIVND (reference sequence). V lost 5 bases, J lost 2 bases, and 6 bases stayed unmatched.